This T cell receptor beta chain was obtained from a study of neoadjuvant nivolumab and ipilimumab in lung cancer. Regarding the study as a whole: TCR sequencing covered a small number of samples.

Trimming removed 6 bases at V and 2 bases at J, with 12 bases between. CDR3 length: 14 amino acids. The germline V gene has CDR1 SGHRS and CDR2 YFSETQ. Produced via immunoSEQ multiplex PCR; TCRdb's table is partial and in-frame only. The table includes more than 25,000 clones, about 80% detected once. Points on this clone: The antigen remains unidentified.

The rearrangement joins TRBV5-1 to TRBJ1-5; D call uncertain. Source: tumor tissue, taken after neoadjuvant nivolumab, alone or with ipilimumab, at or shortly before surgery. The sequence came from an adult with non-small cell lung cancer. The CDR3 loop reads CASNADLGNQPQHF. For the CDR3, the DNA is TGCGCCAGCAATGCGGACTTGGGCAATCAGCCCCAGCATTTT. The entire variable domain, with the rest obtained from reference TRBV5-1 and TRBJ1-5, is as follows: KAGVTQTPRYLIKTRGQQVTLSCSPISGHRSVSWYQQTPGQGLQFLFEYFSETQRNKGNFPGRFSGRQFSNSRSEMNVSTLELGDSALYLCASNADLGNQPQHFGDGTRLSIL.